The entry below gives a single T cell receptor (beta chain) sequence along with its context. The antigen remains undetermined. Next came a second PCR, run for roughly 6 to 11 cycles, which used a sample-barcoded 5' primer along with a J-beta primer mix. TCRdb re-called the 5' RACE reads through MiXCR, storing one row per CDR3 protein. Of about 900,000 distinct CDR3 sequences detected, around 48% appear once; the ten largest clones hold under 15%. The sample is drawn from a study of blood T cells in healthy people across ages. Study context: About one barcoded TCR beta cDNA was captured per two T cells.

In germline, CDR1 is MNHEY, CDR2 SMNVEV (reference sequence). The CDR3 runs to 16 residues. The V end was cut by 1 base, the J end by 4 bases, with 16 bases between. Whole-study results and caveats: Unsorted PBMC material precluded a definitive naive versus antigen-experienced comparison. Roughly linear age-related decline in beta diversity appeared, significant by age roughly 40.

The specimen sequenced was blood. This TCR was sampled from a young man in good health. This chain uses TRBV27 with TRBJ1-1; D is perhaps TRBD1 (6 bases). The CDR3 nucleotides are TGTGCCAGCAGTTTATTTCAGGGGTCCGCTTCCACTGAAGCTTTCTTT. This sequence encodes CASSLFQGSASTEAFF.